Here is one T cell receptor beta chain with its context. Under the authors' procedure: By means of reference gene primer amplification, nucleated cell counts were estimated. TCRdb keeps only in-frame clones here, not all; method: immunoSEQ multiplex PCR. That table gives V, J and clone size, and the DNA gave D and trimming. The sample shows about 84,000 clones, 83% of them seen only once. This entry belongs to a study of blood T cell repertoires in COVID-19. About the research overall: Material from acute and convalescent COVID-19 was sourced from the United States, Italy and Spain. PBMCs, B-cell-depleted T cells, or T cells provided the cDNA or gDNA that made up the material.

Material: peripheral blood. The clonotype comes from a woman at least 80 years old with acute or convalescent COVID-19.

The chain's CDR3 is CASTVNRDRVDEQFF. The CDR3 nucleotides are TGTGCCAGCACCGTCAACCGGGACAGGGTCGATGAGCAGTTCTTC. V gene TRBV18 combines with J gene TRBJ2-1, with 9 bases identical to TRBD1. Germline CDR1 KGHSH, CDR2 LQKENI. V was pared by 8 bases and J by 8 bases, with 13 bases of the junction left unmatched. The CDR3 extends over 15 amino acids.